Each of the 7 T cell receptor beta chains below was sequenced from the same sample in a study of blood T cells in healthy people across ages. It was with a sample-barcoded 5' primer and a J-beta primer mix that a second PCR of roughly 6 to 11 cycles was run. One entry per CDR3 protein results from TCRdb running MiXCR on the 5' RACE reads. The table records about 800,000 distinct CDR3 sequences, 55% to 75% of them present only once. The sequenced sample consisted of blood. These receptors originate from a man aged 25 to 40 in good health.

The chain employs TRBV12-3 or TRBV12-4 and TRBJ1-4, with D possibly TRBD1 on 5 matching bases. V dropped 2 bases and J dropped 8 bases, with 9 bases sitting between them. The CDR3 contains 13 residues. In DNA, the CDR3 is TGTGCCAGCAGTTTAAGGGGAAGGGAAAAACTGTTTTTT. Protein product: CASSLRGREKLFF.

This chain uses TRBV20-1 with TRBJ2-1; 7 bases are a match to TRBD2. Germline assignment: CDR1 DFQATT and CDR2 SNEGSKA (reference sequence). V lost 3 bases, J lost 0 bases, and 5 bases stayed unmatched. The CDR3 spans 15 residues. The CDR3 sequence is CSASVSGNSYNEQFF. As DNA, the CDR3 is TGCAGTGCTAGTGTAAGCGGGAACTCCTACAATGAGCAGTTCTTC.

The rearrangement joins TRBV12-3 or TRBV12-4 to TRBJ2-3, with TRBD2 matching over 10 bases. The CDR3 totals 16 residues. V shed 7 bases and J 3 bases; nucleotides not matched to a gene: 10. The CDR3 is CASKRSLAGETDTQYF. The CDR3 nucleotides read TGTGCCAGCAAAAGATCCCTAGCGGGAGAAACAGATACGCAGTATTTT.

In nucleotides, the CDR3 is TGCAGTGCTAGAAGGAGTAGCGGGGGGGACACAGATACGCAGTATTTT. It translates to CSARRSSGGDTDTQYF. The chain uses TRBV20-1 and TRBJ2-3; 11 nucleotides align to TRBD2. The CDR3 has 16 residues. V dropped 2 bases and J dropped 2; count of bases not matched to a gene: 6. Germline-derived CDR1 and CDR2 are DFQATT and SNEGSKA (reference sequence).

V and J are TRBV12-3 or TRBV12-4 and TRBJ2-1; TRBD1 matches 10 bases. The length of the CDR3 is 15 residues. After removal of 5 bases from V and 8 bases from J, the junction contained 9 bases not matched to a gene. Written as DNA, the CDR3 is TGTGCCAGCAGTACCTCCGGGACAGGGGCGGATGAGCAGTTCTTC. As protein: CASSTSGTGADEQFF.

This clonotype appeared a single time. The V gene is TRBV5-1, the J gene TRBJ1-4; D unresolved. Germline CDR1 is SGHRS and CDR2 is YFSETQ. This CDR3 contains 14 residues. With 4 bases removed from V and 4 bases from J, the gap between germline ends came to 11 bases. CDR3 sequence reads: CASSLPGDNEKLFF. The DNA of the CDR3 is TGCGCCAGCAGCCTTCCGGGTGATAATGAAAAACTGTTTTTT.

The rearrangement uses TRBV7-9 and TRBJ2-4; D remains unclear. Trimming shortened V by 1 base and J by 6 bases, and 13 bases separated the two germline ends. The CDR3 length is 15 residues. Germline CDR1 and CDR2: SEHNR and FQNEAQ (reference sequence). CDR3 sequence reads: CASSLVQIPGNIQYF. In nucleotides, the CDR3 is TGTGCCAGCAGCTTAGTACAGATTCCAGGAAACATTCAGTACTTC.